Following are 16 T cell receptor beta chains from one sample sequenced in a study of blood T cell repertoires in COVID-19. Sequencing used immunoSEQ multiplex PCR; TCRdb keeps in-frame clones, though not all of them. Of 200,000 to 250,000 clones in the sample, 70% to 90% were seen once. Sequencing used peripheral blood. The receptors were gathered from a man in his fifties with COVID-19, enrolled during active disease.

The CDR3 DNA sequence: TGTGCCAGCAGTGAAGCGGGTACGCGGGGGGCGGAAGGCTACACCTTC. It yields the protein CASSEAGTRGAEGYTF. The J gene is TRBJ1-2, the V gene TRBV6-1, with D possibly matching TRBD1 (6 bases). The CDR3 is 16 residues long. V shed 0 bases and J shed 8 bases, with 19 bases lying between them. Per germline, CDR1 MNHNS and CDR2 SASEGT.

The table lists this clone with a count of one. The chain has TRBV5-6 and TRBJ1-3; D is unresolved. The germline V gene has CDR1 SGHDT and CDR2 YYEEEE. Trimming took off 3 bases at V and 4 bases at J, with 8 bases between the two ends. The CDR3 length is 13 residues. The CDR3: CASSSLQGNTIYF. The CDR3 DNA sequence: TGTGCCAGCAGCTCGTTACAGGGAAACACCATATATTTT.

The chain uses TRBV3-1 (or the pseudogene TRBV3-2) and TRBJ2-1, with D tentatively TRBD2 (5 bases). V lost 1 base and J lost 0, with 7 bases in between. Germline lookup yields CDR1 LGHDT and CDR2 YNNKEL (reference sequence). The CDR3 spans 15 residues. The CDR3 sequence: CASSQGTLSYNEQFF. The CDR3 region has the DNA TGTGCCAGCAGCCAAGGGACTCTCTCCTACAATGAGCAGTTCTTC.

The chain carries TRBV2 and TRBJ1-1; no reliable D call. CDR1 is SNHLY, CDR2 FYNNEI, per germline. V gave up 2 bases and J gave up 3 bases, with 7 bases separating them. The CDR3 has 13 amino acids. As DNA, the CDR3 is TGTGCCAGCAGTGAAACCGGGGACACTGAAGCTTTCTTT. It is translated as CASSETGDTEAFF.

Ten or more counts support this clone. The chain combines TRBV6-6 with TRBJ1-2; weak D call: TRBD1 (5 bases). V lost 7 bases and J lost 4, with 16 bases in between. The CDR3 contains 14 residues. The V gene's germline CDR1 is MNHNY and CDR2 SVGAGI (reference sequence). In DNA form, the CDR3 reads TGTGCCAGCACCTCCTTAGGGGCCGGCTATGGCTACACCTTC. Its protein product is CASTSLGAGYGYTF.

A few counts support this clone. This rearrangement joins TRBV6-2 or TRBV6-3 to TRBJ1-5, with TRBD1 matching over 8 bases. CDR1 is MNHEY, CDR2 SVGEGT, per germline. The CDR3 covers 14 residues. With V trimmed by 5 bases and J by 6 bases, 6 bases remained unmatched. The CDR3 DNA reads TGTGCCAGCAGTCGGAGACAGGGGATTCAGCCCCAGCATTTT. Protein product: CASSRRQGIQPQHF.

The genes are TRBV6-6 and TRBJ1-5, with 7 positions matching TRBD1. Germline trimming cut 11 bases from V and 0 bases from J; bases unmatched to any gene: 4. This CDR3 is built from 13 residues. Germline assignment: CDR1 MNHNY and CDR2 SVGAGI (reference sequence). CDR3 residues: CAGQEYSNQPQHF. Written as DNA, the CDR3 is TGTGCCGGACAGGAATATAGCAATCAGCCCCAGCATTTT.

The DNA of the CDR3 is TGTGCCACCAGCAGAGGGGGACATTATAGCAATCAGCCCCAGCATTTT. This gives the protein CATSRGGHYSNQPQHF. This chain links TRBV15 with TRBJ1-5, with D maybe TRBD1 (6 bases). The V gene's germline CDR1 is LNHNV and CDR2 YYDKDF (reference sequence). CDR3 length equals 16 residues. With 1 base removed from V and 0 bases from J, the gap between germline ends came to 10 bases.

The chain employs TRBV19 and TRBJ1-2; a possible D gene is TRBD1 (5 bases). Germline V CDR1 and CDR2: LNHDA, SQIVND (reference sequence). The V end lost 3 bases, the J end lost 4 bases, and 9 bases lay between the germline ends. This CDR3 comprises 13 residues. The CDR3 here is CASSIAGIYGYTF. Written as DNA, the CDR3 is TGTGCCAGTAGTATTGCAGGGATCTATGGCTACACCTTC.

The CDR3, as DNA: TGCAGCGTTGCGCAGGGAGGGTACAATGAGCAGTTCTTC. Its translation: CSVAQGGYNEQFF. The chain uses TRBV29-1 and TRBJ2-1, with 7 bases fitting TRBD2. The germline V gene has CDR1 SQVTM and CDR2 ANQGSEA. V shed 4 bases, J shed 4 bases, and the junction held 4 bases outside the gene matches. The CDR3 contains 13 residues.

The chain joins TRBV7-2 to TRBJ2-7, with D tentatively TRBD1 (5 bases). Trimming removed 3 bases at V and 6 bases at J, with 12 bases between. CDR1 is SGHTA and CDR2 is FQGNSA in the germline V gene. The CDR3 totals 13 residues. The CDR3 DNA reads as TGTGCCAGCAGCTTTTACACAGGATTCGAGCAGTACTTC. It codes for CASSFYTGFEQYF.

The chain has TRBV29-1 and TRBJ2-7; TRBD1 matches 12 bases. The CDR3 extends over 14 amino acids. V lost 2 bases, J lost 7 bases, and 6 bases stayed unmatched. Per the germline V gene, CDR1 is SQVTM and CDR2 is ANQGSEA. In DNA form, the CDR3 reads TGCAGCGTTGAATTCCGGGACAGGGGGCAGGAGCAGTACTTC. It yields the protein CSVEFRDRGQEQYF.

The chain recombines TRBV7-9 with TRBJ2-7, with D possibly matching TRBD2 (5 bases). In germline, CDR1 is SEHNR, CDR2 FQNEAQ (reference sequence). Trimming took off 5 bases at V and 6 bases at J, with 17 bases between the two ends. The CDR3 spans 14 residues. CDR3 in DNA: TGTGCCAGCAGCGTCGGACTGAGTTTGGGCGAGCAGTACTTC. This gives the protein CASSVGLSLGEQYF.

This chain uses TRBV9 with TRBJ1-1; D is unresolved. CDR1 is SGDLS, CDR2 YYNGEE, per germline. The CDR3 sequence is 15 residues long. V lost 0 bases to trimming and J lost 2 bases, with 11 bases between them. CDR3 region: CASSVDGRANTEAFF. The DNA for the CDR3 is TGTGCCAGCAGCGTAGATGGGAGAGCAAACACTGAAGCTTTCTTT. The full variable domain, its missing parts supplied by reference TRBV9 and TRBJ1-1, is DSGVTQTPKHLITATGQRVTLRCSPRSGDLSVYWYQQSLDQGLQFLIQYYNGEERAKGNILERFSAQQFPDLHSELNLSSLELGDSALYFCASSVDGRANTEAFFGQGTRLTVV.

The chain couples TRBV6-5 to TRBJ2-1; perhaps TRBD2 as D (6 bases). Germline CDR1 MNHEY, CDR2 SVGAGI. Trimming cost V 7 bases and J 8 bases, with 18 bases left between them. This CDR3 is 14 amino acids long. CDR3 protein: CASTRDLNVHEQFF. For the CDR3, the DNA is TGTGCCAGCACAAGGGACTTGAATGTCCATGAGCAGTTCTTC.

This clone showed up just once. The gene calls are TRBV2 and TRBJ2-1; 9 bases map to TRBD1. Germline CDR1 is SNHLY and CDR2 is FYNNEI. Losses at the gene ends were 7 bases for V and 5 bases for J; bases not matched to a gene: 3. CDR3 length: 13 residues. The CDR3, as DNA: TGTGCCAGCATCGGACAGGGGAACAATGAGCAGTTCTTC. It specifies CASIGQGNNEQFF.